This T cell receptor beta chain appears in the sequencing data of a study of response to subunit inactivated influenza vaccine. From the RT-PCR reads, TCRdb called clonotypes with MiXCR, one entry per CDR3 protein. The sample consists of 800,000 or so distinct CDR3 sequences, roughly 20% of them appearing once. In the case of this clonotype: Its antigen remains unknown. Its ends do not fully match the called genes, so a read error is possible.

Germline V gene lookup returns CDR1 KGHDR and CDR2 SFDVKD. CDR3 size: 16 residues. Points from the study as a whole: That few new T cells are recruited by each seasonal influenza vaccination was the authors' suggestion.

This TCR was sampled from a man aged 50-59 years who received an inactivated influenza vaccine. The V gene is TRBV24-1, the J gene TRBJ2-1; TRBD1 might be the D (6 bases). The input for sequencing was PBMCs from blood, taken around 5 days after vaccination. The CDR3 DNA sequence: TGTGCCACCGGTGACCTACCGGGACAAGAGGTCAATGAGCAGTTCTTC. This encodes CATGDLPGQEVNEQFF.